A single sample gave rise to the 8 T cell receptor beta chains below, sequenced in a study of vaccination effects on CD4 cells after COVID-19. The table came from immunoSEQ multiplex PCR; TCRdb's copy has only in-frame clones and leaves some out. The table lists more than 20,000 clones, roughly 75% of them singletons. The antigens these receptors bind are not known. Using viral peptide pools, the ViraFEST assay grew out antigen-specific CD4+ T cells prior to sequencing. Following a 10-day culture, CD4+ T cells were purified. Prior SARS-CoV-2 infection was absent in the vaccine recipients, as shown by negative nucleocapsid antibodies. Sequenced here: CD4+ T cells from PBMCs cultured with HCoV-NL63 spike peptides, sampled before COVID-19 vaccination. These receptors were collected from a human donor who received a COVID-19 vaccine.

The chain recombines TRBV30 with TRBJ2-1; 13 bases agree with TRBD2. This CDR3 has 16 residues. Trimming removed 1 base from V and 7 bases from J; junction bases left unmatched: 7. The germline V gene has CDR1 GTSNPN and CDR2 SVGIG (reference sequence). CDR3 residues: CAWSDPTSGRGNEQFF. Written as DNA, the CDR3 is TGTGCCTGGAGTGACCCCACTAGCGGGAGGGGGAATGAGCAGTTCTTC. The whole variable domain, filled in from reference TRBV30 and TRBJ2-1, reads SQTIHQWPATLVQPVGSPLSLECTVEGTSNPNLYWYRQAAGRGLQLLFYSVGIGQISSEVPQNLSASRPQDRQFILSSKKLLLSDSGFYLCAWSDPTSGRGNEQFFGPGTRLTVL.

In this sample, this clone turned up a few times. The rearrangement uses TRBV2 and TRBJ2-7, with unresolved D. The germline gives CDR1 SNHLY, CDR2 FYNNEI. V was trimmed by 8 bases and J by 6 bases, leaving 17 bases between them. This CDR3 is 13 amino acids long. Here the CDR3 reads CASSLSTRAEQYF. DNA of the CDR3: TGTGCCAGCTCACTATCCACCCGGGCCGAGCAGTACTTC.

This clone was counted once. The J gene is TRBJ1-1, the V gene TRBV18; the D gene is possibly TRBD1 (6 bases). Germline CDR1 and CDR2: KGHSH and LQKENI. CDR3 length: 16 residues. The V and J ends lost 4 bases and 0 bases respectively, with 15 bases between them. CDR3: CASSLIQGQMNTEAFF. The CDR3 DNA reads TGTGCCAGCTCACTTATACAGGGTCAGATGAACACTGAAGCTTTCTTT.

The rearrangement joins TRBV28 to TRBJ1-2; no clear D gene. CDR3 length: 12 residues. Trimming shortened V by 2 bases and J by 4 bases, and 5 bases separated the two germline ends. Per the germline V gene, CDR1 is MDHEN and CDR2 is SYDVKM. CDR3 loop: CASSLTGYGYTF. The CDR3 DNA sequence: TGTGCCAGCAGTTTAACGGGCTATGGCTACACCTTC.

This chain uses TRBV29-1 with TRBJ2-7; the match to TRBD2 covers 12 bases. The V gene end was trimmed by 5 bases and the J gene end by 0 bases; junction bases not matched to a gene: 2. This CDR3 has 14 residues. Per the germline V gene, CDR1 is SQVTM and CDR2 is ANQGSEA. The CDR3 DNA sequence: TGCAGCGTTAGACTAGCGGGAGCCTCCTACGAGCAGTACTTC. Translating it yields CSVRLAGASYEQYF.

The genes are TRBV7-9 and TRBJ2-3, with D unresolved. The V end was cut by 3 bases, the J end by 6 bases, with 4 bases between. This CDR3 region has 11 residues. CDR1 is SEHNR, CDR2 FQNEAQ, per germline (reference sequence). The CDR3 DNA is TGTGCCAGCAGCTTTGGGGATACGCAGTATTTT. This gives the protein CASSFGDTQYF. The complete variable domain, with remaining parts taken from reference TRBV7-9 and TRBJ2-3, reads DTGVSQNPRHKITKRGQNVTFRCDPISEHNRLYWYRQTLGQGPEFLTYFQNEAQLEKSRLLSDRFSAERPKGSFSTLEIQRTEQGDSAMYLCASSFGDTQYFGPGTRLTVL.

The chain links TRBV10-3 to TRBJ2-1; no clear D. V lost 7 bases, J lost 6 bases, and 7 bases lay in between. CDR1 and CDR2 from the germline V gene are ENHRY and SYGVKD. The CDR3 extends over 11 amino acids. In DNA form, the CDR3 reads TGTGCCATCAAGGCTAGCAATGAGCAGTTCTTC. Translation: CAIKASNEQFF.

This sequence joins TRBV28 and TRBJ1-2; no reliable D call. V lost 3 bases and J 0 bases, leaving 5 bases between the germline ends. This CDR3 is 13 amino acids long. The V gene's germline CDR1 is MDHEN and CDR2 SYDVKM. The CDR3 reads CASSLAANYGYTF. CDR3 nucleotides: TGTGCCAGCAGTTTGGCCGCTAACTATGGCTACACCTTC.